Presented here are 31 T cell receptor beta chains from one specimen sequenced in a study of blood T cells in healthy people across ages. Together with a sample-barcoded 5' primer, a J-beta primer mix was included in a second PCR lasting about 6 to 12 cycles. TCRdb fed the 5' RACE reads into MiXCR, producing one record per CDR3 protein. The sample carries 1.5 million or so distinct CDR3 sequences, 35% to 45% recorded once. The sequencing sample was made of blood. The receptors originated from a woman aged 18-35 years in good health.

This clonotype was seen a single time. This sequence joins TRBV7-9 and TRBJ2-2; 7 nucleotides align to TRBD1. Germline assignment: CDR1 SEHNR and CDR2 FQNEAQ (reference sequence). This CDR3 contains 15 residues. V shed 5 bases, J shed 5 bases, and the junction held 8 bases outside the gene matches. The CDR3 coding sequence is TGTGCCAGCAGCAGCCTGACAGGGTTGACCGGGGAGCTGTTTTTT. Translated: CASSSLTGLTGELFF.

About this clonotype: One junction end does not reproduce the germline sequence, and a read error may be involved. The DNA for the CDR3 is TGCAGTGCTAGACAAGCCAGGGGCAAGTACAATGGGCAGTTCTTC. Amino acid sequence: CSARQARGKYNGQFF. V gene TRBV20-1 combines with J gene TRBJ2-1; D perhaps matches TRBD1 (6 bases). Germline V lookup: CDR1 DFQATT, CDR2 SNEGSKA (reference sequence). There are 15 residues in the CDR3.

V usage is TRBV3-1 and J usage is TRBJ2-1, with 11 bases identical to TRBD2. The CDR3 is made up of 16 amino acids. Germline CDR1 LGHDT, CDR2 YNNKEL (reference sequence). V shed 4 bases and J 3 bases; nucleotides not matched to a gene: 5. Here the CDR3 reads CASSPITSGSYNEQFF. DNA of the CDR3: TGTGCCAGCAGCCCGATAACTAGCGGGAGCTACAATGAGCAGTTCTTC.

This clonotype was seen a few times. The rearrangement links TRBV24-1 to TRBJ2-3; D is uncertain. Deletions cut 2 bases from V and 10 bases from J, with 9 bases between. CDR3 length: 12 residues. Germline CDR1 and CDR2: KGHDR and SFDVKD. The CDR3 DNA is TGTGCCACCAGTGATTCCTGGGGTGCGCAGTATTTT. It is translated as CATSDSWGAQYF.

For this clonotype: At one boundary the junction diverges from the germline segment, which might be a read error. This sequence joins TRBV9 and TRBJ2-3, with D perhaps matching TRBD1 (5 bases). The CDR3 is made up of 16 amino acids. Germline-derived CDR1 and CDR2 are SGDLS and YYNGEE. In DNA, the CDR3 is TGTGCCGGCAGCGCCACGACAGATTCTAGCACAGATACGCAGTATTTT. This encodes CAGSATTDSSTDTQYF.

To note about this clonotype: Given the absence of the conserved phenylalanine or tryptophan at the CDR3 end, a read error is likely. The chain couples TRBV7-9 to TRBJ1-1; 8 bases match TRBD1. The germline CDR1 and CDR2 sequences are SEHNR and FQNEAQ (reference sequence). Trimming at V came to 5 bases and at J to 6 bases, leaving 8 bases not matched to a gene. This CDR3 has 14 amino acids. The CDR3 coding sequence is TGTGCCAGCAGCGGCTGGACAGGGACGGCTGAAGCTTTCTCT. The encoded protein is CASSGWTGTAEAFS.

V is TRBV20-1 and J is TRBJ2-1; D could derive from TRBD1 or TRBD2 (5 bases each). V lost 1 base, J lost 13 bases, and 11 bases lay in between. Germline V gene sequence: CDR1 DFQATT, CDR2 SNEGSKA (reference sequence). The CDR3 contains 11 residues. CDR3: CSARGDRPQFF. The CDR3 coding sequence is TGCAGTGCTAGAGGGGACCGGCCTCAGTTCTTC.

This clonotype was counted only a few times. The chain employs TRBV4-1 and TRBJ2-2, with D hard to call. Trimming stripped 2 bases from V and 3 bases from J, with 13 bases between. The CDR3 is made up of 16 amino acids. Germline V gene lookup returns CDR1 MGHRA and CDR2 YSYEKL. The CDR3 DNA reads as TGCGCCAGCAGCCAACCAAGGCAGGTGGACACCGGGGAGCTGTTTTTT. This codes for CASSQPRQVDTGELFF.

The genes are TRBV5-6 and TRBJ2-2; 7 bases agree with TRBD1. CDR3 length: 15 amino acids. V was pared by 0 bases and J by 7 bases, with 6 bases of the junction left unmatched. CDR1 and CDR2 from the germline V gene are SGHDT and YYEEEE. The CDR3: CASSLDRQGFGELFF. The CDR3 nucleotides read TGTGCCAGCAGCTTGGACCGACAGGGTTTCGGGGAGCTGTTTTTT.

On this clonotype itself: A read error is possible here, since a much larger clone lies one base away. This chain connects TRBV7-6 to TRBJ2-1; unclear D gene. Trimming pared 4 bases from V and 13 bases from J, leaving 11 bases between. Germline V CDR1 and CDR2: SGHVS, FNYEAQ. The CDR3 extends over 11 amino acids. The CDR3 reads CASSSPETQFF. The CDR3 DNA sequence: TGTGCCAGCAGCTCTCCCGAGACCCAGTTCTTC.

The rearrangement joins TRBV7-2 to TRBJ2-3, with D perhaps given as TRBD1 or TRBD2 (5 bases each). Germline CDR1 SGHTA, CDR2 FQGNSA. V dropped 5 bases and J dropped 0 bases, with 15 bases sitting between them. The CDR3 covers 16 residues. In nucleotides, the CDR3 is TGTGCCAGCAGCCCCGGGGCGAGCAGTAGCACAGATACGCAGTATTTT. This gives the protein CASSPGASSSTDTQYF.

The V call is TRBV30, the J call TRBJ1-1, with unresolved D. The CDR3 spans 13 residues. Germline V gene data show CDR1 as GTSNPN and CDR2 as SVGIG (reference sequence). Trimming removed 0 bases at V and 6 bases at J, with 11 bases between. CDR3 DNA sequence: TGTGCCTGGAGTGTTGGTTTTCTAGCTGAAGCTTTCTTT. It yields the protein CAWSVGFLAEAFF.

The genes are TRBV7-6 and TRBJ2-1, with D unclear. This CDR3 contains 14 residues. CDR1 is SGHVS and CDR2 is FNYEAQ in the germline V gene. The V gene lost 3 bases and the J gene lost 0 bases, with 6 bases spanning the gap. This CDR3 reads CASSFRPSYNEQFF. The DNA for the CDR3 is TGTGCCAGCAGCTTTCGTCCCTCCTACAATGAGCAGTTCTTC. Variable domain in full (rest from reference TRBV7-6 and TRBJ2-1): GAGVSQSPRYKVTKRGQDVALRCDPISGHVSLYWYRQALGQGPEFLTYFNYEAQQDKSGLPNDRFSAERPEGSISTLTIQRTEQRDSAMYRCASSFRPSYNEQFFGPGTRLTVL.

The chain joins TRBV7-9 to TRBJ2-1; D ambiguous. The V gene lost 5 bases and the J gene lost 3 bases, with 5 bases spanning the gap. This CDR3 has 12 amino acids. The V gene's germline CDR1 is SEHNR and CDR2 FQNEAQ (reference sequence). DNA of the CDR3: TGTGCCAGCAGCAACCACTACAATGAGCAGTTCTTC. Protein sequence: CASSNHYNEQFF.

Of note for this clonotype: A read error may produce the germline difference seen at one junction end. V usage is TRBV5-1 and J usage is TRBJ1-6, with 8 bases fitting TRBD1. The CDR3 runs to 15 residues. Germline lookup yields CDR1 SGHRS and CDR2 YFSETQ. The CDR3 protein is CASSLAGTGRSPLHF. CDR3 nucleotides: TGTGCCAGCAGTTTGGCCGGGACAGGACGTTCACCCCTCCACTTT. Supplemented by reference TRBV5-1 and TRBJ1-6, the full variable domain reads KAGVTQTPRYLIKTRGQQVTLSCSPISGHRSVSWYQQTPGQGLQFLFEYFSETQRNKGNFPGRFSGRQFSNSRSEMNVSTLELGDSALYLCASSLAGTGRSPLHFGNGTRLTVT.

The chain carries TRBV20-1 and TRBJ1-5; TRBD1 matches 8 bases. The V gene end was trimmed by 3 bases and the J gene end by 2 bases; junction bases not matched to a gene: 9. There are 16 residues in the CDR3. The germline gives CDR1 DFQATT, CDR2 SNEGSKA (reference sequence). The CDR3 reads CSARADRGGGNQPQHF. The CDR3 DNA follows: TGCAGTGCTAGGGCCGACAGGGGAGGAGGCAATCAGCCCCAGCATTTT.

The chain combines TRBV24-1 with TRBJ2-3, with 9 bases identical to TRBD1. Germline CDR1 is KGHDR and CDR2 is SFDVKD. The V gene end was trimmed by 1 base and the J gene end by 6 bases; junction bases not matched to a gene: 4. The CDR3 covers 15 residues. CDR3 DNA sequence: TGTGCCACCAGTGATTTCGACAGGGGGTCCGATACGCAGTATTTT. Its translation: CATSDFDRGSDTQYF.

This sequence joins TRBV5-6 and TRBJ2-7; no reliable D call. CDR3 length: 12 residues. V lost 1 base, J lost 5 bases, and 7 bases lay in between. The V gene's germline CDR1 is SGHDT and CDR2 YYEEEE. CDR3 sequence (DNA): TGTGCCAGCAGCTTGCTCAAGAACGAGCAGTACTTC. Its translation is CASSLLKNEQYF.

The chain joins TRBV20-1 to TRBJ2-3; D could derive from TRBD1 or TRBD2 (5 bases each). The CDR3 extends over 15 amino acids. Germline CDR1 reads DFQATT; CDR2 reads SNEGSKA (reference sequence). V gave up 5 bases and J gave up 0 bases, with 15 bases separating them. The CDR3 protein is CSAPGTATSTDTQYF. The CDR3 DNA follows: TGCAGTGCTCCCGGGACGGCGACTAGCACAGATACGCAGTATTTT.

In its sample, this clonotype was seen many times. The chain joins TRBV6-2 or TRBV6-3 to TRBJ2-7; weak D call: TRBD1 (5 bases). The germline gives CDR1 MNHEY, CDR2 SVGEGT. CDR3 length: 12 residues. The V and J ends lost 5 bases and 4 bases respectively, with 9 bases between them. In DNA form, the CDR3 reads TGTGCCAGCAGTGCGACAGCGTACGAGCAGTACTTC. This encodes CASSATAYEQYF.

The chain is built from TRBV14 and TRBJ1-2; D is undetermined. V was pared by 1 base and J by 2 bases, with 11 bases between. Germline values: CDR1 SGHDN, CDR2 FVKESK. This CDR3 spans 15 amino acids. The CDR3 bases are TGTGCCAGCAGCCAAGTGGGAAGACGGAACTATGGCTACACCTTC. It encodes CASSQVGRRNYGYTF.

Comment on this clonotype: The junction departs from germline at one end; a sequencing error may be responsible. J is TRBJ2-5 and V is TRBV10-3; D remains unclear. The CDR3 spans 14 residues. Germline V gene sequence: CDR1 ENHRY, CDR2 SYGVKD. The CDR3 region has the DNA TGTGCCATCCGTGAGTCAGGCAGGCCTTGGGCCCAGTACTTC. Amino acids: CAIRESGRPWAQYF.

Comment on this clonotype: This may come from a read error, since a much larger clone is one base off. The CDR3 nucleotides read TGTGTCAGCAGCTTCGGTTACAATGAGCAGTTCTTC. Translation: CVSSFGYNEQFF. The chain combines TRBV7-2 with TRBJ2-1; no clear D. Germline V gene sequence: CDR1 SGHTA, CDR2 FQGNSA. The CDR3 extends over 12 amino acids.

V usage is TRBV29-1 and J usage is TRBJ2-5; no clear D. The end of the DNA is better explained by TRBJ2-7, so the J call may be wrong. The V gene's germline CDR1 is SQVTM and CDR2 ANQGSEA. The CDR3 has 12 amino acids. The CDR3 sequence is CSVGRDAHEQYF. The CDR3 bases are TGCAGCGTGGGTAGGGATGCCCACGAGCAGTACTTC.

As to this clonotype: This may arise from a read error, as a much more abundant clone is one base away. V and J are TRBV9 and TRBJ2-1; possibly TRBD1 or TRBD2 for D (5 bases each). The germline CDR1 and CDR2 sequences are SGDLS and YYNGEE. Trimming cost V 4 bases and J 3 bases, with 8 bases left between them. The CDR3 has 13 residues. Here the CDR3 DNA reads TGTGCCAGCAGCTGGGACGACTACAATGAGCAGTTCTTC. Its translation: CASSWDDYNEQFF.

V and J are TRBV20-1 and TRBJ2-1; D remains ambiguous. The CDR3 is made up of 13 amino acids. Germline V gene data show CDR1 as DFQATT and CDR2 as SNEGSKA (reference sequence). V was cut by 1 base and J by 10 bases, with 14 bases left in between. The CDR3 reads CSARVPDANEQFF. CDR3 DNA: TGCAGTGCTAGAGTCCCGGACGCCAACGAGCAGTTCTTC.

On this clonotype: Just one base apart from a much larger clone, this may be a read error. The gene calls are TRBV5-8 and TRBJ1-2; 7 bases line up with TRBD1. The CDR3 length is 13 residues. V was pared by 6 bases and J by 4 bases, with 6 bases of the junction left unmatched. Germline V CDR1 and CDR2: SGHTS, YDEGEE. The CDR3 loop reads CASTRQGSYGYTF. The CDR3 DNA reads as TGTGCCAGCACCCGACAGGGAAGCTATGGCTACACCTTC.

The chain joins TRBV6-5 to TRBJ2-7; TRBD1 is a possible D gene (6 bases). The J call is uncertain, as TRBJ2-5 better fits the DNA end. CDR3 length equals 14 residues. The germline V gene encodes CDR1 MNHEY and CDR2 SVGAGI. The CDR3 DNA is TGTGCCAGCAGTTATAGGGGGAGCGGAGAGACCCAGTACTTC. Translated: CASSYRGSGETQYF.

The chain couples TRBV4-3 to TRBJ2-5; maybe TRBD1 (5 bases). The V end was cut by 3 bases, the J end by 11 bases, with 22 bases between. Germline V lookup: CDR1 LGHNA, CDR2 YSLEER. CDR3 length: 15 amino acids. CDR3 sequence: CASSQDSTVYNEQYF. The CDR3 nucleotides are TGCGCCAGCAGCCAGGATTCGACAGTCTACAATGAGCAGTACTTC.

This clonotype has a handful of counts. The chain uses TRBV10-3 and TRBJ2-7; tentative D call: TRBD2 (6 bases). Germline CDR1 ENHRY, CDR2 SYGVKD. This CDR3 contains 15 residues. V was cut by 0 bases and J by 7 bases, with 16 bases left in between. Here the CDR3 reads CAISESGRTYNEQYF. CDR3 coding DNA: TGTGCCATCAGTGAGTCGGGGAGGACCTACAATGAGCAGTACTTC.

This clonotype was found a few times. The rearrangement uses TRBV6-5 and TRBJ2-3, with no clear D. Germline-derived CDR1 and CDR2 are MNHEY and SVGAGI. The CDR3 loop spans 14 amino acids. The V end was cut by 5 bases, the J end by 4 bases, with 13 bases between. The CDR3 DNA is TGTGCCAGCAGTCCCCGACAATACGCAGATACGCAGTATTTT. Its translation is CASSPRQYADTQYF.